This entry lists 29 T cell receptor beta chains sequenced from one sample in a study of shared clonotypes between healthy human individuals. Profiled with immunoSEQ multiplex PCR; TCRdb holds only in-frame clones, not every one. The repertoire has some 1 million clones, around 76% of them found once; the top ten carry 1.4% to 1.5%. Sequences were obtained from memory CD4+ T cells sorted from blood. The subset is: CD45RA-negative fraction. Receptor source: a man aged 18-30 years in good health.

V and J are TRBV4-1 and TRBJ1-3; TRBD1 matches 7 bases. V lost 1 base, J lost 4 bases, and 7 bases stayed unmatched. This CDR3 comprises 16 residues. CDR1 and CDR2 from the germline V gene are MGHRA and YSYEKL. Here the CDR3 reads CASSQVIPTGGNTIYF. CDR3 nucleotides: TGCGCCAGCAGCCAAGTCATCCCGACAGGGGGAAACACCATATATTTT.

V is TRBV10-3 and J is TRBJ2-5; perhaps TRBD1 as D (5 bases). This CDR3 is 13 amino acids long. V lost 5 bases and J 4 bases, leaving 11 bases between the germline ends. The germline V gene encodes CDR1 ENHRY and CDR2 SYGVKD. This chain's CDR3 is CAISTTDTETQYF. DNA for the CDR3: TGTGCCATCAGTACGACAGACACAGAGACCCAGTACTTC.

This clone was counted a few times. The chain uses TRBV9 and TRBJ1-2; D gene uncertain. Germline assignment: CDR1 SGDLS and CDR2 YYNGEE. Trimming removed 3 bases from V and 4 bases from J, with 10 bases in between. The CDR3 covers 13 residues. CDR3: CASSASDIYGYTF. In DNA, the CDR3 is TGTGCCAGCAGCGCATCAGACATCTATGGCTACACCTTC.

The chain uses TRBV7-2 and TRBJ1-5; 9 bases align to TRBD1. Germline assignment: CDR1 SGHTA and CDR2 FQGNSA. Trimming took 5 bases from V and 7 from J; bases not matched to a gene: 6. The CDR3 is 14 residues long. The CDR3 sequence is CASSARTGAQPQHF. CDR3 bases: TGTGCCAGCAGCGCCCGGACAGGGGCCCAGCCCCAGCATTTT.

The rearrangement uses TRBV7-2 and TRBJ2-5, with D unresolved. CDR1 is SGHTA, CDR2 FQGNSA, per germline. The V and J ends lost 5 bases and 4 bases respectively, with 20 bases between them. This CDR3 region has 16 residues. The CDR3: CASSPRVEVTRETQYF. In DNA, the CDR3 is TGTGCCAGCAGCCCTCGTGTGGAAGTCACGAGAGAGACCCAGTACTTC.

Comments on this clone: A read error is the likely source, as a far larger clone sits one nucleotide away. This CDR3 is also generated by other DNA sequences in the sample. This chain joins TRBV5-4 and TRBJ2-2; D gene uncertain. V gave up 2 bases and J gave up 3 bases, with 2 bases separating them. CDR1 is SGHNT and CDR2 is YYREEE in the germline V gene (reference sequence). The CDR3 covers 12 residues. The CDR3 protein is CASSFDTGELFF. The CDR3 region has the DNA TGTGCCAGCAGCTTCGACACCGGGGAGCTGTTTTTT.

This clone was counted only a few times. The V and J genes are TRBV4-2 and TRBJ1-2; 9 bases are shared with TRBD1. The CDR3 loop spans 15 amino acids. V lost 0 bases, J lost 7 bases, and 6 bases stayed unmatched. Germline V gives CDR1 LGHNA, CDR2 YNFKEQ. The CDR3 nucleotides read TGTGCCAGCAGCCAAGATATACAGGGGGCGGGTGGCTACACCTTC. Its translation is CASSQDIQGAGGYTF.

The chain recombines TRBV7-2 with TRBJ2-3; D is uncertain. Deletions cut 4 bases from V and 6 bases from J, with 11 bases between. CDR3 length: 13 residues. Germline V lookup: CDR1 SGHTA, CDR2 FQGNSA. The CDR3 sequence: CASSSTWVDTQYF. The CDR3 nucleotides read TGTGCCAGCAGCTCTACTTGGGTTGATACGCAGTATTTT. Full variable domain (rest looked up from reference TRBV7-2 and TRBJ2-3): GAGVSQSPSNKVTEKGKDVELRCDPISGHTALYWYRQSLGQGLEFLIYFQGNSAPDKSGLPSDRFSAERTGGSVSTLTIQRTQQEDSAVYLCASSSTWVDTQYFGPGTRLTVL.

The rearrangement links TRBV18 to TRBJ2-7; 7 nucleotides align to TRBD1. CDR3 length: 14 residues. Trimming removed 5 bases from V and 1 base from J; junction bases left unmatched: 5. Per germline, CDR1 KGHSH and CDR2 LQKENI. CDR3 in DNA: TGTGCCAGCTCAATTACAGGGGAATCCTACGAGCAGTACTTC. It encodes CASSITGESYEQYF.

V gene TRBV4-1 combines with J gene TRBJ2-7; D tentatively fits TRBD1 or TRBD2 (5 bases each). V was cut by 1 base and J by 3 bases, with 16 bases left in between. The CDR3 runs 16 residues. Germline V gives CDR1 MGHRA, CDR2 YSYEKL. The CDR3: CASSQGEGTPIYEQYF. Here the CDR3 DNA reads TGCGCCAGCAGCCAAGGGGAAGGGACGCCGATCTACGAGCAGTACTTC.

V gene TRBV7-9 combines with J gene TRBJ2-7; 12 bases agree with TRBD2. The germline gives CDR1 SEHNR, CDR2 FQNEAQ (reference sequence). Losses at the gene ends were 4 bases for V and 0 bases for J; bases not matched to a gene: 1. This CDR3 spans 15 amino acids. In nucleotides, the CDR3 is TGTGCCAGCAGCTCTAGCGGGGGGGACTCCTACGAGCAGTACTTC. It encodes CASSSSGGDSYEQYF.

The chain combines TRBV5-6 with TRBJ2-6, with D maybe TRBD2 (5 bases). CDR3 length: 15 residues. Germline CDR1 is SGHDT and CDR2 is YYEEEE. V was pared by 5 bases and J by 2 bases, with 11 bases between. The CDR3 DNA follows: TGTGCCAGCAGGTTTAGCGCACCTGGGGCCAACGTCCTGACTTTC. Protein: CASRFSAPGANVLTF.

In nucleotides, the CDR3 is TGCAGCGTTGAATTCAGGGCTGGAAACACCATATATTTT. Translated: CSVEFRAGNTIYF. V usage is TRBV29-1 and J usage is TRBJ1-3; D may be TRBD1 (5 bases). Trimming removed 2 bases at V and 2 bases at J, with 7 bases between. This CDR3 has 13 residues. Per germline, CDR1 SQVTM and CDR2 ANQGSEA. Full variable domain (rest looked up from reference TRBV29-1 and TRBJ1-3): SAVISQKPSRDICQRGTSLTIQCQVDSQVTMMFWYRQQPGQSLTLIATANQGSEATYESGFVIDKFPISRPNLTFSTLTVSNMSPEDSSIYLCSVEFRAGNTIYFGEGSWLTVV.

The CDR3 sequence is CASARLAGGSYEQYF. The CDR3 DNA reads as TGCGCCAGCGCCCGACTAGCGGGGGGCTCCTACGAGCAGTACTTC. J is TRBJ2-7 and V is TRBV5-1, with 13 bases identical to TRBD2. Trimming at V came to 7 bases and at J to 0 bases, leaving 4 bases not matched to a gene. CDR1 and CDR2 (germline): SGHRS, YFSETQ. CDR3 length: 15 residues.

In DNA, the CDR3 is TGCAGCGTTGTGCCCCTAGCGGGGGCGGGTAATGAGCAGTTCTTC. Translation: CSVVPLAGAGNEQFF. The chain carries TRBV29-1 and TRBJ2-1, with TRBD2 matching over 10 bases. Germline values: CDR1 SQVTM, CDR2 ANQGSEA. The CDR3 has 15 amino acids. V gave up 4 bases and J gave up 7 bases; unmatched junction bases: 10.

The CDR3 DNA sequence: TGTGCCAGCAGTTTCTCAGGCAGGGTCGATGGCTACACCTTC. Protein: CASSFSGRVDGYTF. This chain joins TRBV28 and TRBJ1-2; perhaps TRBD1 as D (5 bases). V was cut by 3 bases and J by 6 bases, with 14 bases left in between. Looked up from germline, CDR1 is MDHEN and CDR2 is SYDVKM. CDR3 size: 14 residues.

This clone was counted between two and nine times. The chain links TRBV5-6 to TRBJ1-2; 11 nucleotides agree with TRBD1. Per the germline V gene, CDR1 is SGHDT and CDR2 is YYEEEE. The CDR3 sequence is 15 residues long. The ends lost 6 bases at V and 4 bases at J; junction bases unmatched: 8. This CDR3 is CASIRGQGATYGYTF. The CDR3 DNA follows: TGTGCCAGCATCCGCGGACAGGGGGCTACCTATGGCTACACCTTC.

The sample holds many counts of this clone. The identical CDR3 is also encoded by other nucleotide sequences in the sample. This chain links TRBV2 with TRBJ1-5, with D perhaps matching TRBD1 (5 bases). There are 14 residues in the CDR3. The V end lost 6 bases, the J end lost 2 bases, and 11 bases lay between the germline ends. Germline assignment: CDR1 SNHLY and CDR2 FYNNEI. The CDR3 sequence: CASSLGGGNQPQHF. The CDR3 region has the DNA TGTGCCAGCAGCCTCGGGGGGGGCAATCAGCCCCAGCATTTT.

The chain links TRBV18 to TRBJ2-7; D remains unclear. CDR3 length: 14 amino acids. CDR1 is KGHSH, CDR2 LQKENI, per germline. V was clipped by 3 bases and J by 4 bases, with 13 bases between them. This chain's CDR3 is CASSPPGTLYEQYF. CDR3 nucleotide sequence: TGTGCCAGCTCACCGCCTGGAACCCTTTACGAGCAGTACTTC.

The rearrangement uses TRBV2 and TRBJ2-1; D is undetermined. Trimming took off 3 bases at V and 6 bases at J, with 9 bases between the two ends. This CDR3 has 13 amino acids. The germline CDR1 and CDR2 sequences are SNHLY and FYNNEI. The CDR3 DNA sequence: TGTGCCAGCAGTGACCGGGTTCCCAATGAGCAGTTCTTC. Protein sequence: CASSDRVPNEQFF.

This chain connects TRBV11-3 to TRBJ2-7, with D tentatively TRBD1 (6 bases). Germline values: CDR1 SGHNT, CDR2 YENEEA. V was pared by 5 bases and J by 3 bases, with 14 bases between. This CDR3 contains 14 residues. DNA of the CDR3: TGTGCCAGCAGCGCCGGGACATCCGACTACGAGCAGTACTTC. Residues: CASSAGTSDYEQYF.

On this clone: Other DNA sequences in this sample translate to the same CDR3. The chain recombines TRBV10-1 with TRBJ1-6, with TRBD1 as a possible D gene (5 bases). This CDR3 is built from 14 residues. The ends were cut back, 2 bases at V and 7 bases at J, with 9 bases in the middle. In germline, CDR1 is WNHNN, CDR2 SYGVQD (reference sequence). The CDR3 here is CASSEGASNSPLHF. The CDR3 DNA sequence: TGCGCCAGCAGTGAGGGGGCTTCCAATTCACCCCTCCACTTT.

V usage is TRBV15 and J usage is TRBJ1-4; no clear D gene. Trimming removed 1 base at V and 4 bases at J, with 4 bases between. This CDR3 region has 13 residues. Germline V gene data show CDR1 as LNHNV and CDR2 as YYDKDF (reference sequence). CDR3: CATSRAGNEKLFF. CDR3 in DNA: TGTGCCACCAGCAGAGCCGGTAATGAAAAACTGTTTTTT.

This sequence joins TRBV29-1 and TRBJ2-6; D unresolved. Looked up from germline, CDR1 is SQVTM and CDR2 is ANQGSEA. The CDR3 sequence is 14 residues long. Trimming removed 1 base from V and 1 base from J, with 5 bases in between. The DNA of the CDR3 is TGCAGCGTTGAAGGAGGATCTGGGGCCAACGTCCTGACTTTC. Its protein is CSVEGGSGANVLTF.

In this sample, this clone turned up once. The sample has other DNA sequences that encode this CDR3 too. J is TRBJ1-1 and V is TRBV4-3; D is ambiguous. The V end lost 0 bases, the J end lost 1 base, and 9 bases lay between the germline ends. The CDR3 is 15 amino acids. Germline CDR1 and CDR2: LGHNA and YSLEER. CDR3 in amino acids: CASSQDPGRNTEAFF. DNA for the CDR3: TGCGCCAGCAGCCAAGATCCGGGAAGGAACACTGAAGCTTTCTTT.

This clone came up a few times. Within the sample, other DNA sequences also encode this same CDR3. This chain's CDR3 is CASSARDRDYNEQFF. DNA of the CDR3: TGCGCCAGCAGCGCCCGGGACAGGGATTACAATGAGCAGTTCTTC. The chain uses TRBV5-1 and TRBJ2-1; 9 nucleotides agree with TRBD1. The CDR3 spans 15 residues. Germline values: CDR1 SGHRS, CDR2 YFSETQ. The V gene end was trimmed by 4 bases and the J gene end by 4 bases; junction bases not matched to a gene: 6. Drawing the rest from reference TRBV5-1 and TRBJ2-1, the complete variable domain is KAGVTQTPRYLIKTRGQQVTLSCSPISGHRSVSWYQQTPGQGLQFLFEYFSETQRNKGNFPGRFSGRQFSNSRSEMNVSTLELGDSALYLCASSARDRDYNEQFFGPGTRLTVL.

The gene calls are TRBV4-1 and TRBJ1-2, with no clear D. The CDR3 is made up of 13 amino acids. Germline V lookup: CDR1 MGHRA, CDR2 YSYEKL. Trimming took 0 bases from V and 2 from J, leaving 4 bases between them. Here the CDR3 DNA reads TGCGCCAGCAGCCAAGATCACAACTATGGCTACACCTTC. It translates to CASSQDHNYGYTF.

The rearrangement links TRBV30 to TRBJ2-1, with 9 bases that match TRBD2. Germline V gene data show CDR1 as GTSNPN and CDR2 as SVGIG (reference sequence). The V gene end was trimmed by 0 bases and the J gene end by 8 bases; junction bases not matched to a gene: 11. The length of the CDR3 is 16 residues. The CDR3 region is CAWSVRASGTTHEQFF. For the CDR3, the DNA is TGTGCCTGGAGTGTAAGGGCTAGCGGGACAACCCATGAGCAGTTCTTC.

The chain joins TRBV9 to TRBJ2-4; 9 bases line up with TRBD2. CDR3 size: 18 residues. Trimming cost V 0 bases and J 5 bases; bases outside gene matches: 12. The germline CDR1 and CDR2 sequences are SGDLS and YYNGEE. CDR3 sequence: CASSVGAGGTVGQNIQYF. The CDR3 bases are TGTGCCAGCAGCGTAGGAGCGGGGGGCACAGTGGGCCAAAACATTCAGTACTTC.